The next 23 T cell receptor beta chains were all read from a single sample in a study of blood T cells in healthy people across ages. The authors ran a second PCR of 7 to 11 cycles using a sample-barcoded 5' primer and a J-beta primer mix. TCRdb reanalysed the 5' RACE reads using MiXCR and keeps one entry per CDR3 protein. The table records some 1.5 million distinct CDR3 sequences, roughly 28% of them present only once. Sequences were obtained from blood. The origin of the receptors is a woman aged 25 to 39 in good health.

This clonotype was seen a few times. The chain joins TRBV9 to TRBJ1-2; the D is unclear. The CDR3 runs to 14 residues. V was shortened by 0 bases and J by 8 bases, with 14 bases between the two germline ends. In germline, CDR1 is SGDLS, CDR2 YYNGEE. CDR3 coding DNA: TGTGCCAGCAGCGTAGACCCGGACGGGGAGGGCTACACCTTC. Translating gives CASSVDPDGEGYTF.

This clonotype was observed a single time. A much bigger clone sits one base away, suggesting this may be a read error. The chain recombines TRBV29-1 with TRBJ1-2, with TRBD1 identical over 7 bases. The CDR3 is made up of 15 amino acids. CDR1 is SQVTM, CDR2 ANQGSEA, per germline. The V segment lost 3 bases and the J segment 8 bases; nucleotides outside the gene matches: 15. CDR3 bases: TGCAGCGTTGATTTGCCTACAGGGGTTAGTGGAGGCTACACCTTC. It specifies CSVDLPTGVSGGYTF.

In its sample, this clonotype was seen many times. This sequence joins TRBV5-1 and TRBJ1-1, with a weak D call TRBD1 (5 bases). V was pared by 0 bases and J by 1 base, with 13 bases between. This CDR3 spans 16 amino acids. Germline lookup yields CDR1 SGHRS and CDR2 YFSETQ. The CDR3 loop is CASSLEGWGRNTEAFF. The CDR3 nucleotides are TGCGCCAGCAGCTTGGAAGGGTGGGGACGGAACACTGAAGCTTTCTTT. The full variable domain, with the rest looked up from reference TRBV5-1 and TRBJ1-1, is KAGVTQTPRYLIKTRGQQVTLSCSPISGHRSVSWYQQTPGQGLQFLFEYFSETQRNKGNFPGRFSGRQFSNSRSEMNVSTLELGDSALYLCASSLEGWGRNTEAFFGQGTRLTVV.

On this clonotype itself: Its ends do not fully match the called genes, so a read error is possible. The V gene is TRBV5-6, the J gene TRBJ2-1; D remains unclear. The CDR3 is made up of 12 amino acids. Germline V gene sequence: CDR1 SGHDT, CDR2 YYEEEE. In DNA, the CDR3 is TGTGCCAACAGCTTGCGACGGAATGAGCAGTTCTTC. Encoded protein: CANSLRRNEQFF.

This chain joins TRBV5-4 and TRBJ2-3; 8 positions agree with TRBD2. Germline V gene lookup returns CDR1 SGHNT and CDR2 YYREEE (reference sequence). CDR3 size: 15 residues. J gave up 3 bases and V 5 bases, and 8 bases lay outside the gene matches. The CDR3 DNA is TGTGCCAGCAGGGTCTCGGCGGGGGGTACAGATACGCAGTATTTT. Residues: CASRVSAGGTDTQYF.

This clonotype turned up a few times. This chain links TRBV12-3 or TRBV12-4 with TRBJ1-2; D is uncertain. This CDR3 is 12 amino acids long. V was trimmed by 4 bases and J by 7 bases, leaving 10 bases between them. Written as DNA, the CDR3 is TGTGCCAGCAGTTGGACCGATGGTGGCTACACCTTC. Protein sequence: CASSWTDGGYTF.

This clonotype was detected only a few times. The CDR3 region has the DNA TGCGCCAGCAGCTTGGCCAACGGAAAGGGAGAAAGCAATCAGCCCCAGCATTTT. Its protein product is CASSLANGKGESNQPQHF. The chain carries TRBV5-1 and TRBJ1-5; D not certain. Germline CDR1 SGHRS, CDR2 YFSETQ. Trimming left V 0 bases short and J 1 base short, with 17 bases between. CDR3 length equals 18 residues.

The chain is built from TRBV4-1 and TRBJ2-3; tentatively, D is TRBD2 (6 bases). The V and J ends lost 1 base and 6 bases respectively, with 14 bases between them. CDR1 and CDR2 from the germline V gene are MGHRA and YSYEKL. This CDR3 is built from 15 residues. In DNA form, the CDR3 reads TGCGCCAGCAGCCAAGCTCGGACAAGCGGGGATACGCAGTATTTT. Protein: CASSQARTSGDTQYF.

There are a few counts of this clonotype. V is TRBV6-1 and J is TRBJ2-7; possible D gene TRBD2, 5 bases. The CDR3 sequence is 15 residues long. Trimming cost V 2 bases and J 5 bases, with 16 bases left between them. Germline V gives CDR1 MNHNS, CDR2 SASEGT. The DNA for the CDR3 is TGTGCCAGCAGTGAAACGGGCACGCTAGCTAACGAGCAGTACTTC. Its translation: CASSETGTLANEQYF.

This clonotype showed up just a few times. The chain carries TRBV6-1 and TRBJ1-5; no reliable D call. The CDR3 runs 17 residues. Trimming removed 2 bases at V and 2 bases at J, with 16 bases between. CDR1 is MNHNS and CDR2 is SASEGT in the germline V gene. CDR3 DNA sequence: TGTGCCAGCAGTGAACCCCTGGGCCGGCAAGGCAATCAGCCCCAGCATTTT. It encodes CASSEPLGRQGNQPQHF.

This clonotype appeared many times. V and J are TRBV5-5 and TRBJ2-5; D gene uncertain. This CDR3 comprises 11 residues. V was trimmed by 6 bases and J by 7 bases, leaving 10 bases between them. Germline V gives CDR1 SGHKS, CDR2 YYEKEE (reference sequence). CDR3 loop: CASTYQATQYF. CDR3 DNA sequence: TGTGCCAGCACCTACCAGGCGACCCAGTACTTC. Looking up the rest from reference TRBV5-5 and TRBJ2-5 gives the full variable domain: DAGVTQSPTHLIKTRGQQVTLRCSPISGHKSVSWYQQVLGQGPQFIFQYYEKEERGRGNFPDRFSARQFPNYSSELNVNALLLGDSALYLCASTYQATQYFGPGTRLLVL.

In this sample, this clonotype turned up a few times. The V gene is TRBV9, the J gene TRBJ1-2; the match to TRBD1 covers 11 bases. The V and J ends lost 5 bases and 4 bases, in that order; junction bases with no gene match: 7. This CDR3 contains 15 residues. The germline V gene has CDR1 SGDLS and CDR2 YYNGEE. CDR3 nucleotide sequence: TGTGCCAGCAGGACCGGGACAGGGGGAGGCTATGGCTACACCTTC. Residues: CASRTGTGGGYGYTF.

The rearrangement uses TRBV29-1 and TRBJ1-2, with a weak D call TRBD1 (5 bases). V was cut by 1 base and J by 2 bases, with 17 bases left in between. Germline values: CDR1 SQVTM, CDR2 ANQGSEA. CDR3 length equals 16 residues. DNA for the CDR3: TGCAGCGTTGAAGGTGATGGAGAAGGGACGAACTATGGCTACACCTTC. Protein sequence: CSVEGDGEGTNYGYTF. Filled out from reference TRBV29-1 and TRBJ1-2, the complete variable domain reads SAVISQKPSRDICQRGTSLTIQCQVDSQVTMMFWYRQQPGQSLTLIATANQGSEATYESGFVIDKFPISRPNLTFSTLTVSNMSPEDSSIYLCSVEGDGEGTNYGYTFGSGTRLTVV.

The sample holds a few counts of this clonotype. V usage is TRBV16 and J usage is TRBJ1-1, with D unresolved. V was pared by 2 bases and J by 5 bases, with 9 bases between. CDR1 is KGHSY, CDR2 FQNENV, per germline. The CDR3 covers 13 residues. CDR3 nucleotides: TGTGCCAGCAGCCAAAGGGAGACAACTGAAGCTTTCTTT. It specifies CASSQRETTEAFF.

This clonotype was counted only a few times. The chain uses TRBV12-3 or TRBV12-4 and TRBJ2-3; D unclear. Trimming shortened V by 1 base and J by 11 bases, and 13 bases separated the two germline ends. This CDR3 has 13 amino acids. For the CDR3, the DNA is TGTGCCAGCAGTTTAGGAGCGATACTCCTGCAGTATTTT. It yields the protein CASSLGAILLQYF.

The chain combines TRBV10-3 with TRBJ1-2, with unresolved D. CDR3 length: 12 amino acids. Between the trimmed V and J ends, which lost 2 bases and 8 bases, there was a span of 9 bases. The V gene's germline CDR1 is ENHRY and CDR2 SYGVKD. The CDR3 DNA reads TGTGCCATCAGTGAGGGCGATGCCGGCTACACCTTC. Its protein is CAISEGDAGYTF.

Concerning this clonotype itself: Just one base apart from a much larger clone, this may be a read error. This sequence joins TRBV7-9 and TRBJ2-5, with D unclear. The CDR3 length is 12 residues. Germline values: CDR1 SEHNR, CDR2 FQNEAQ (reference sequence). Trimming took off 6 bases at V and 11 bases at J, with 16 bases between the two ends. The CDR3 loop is CASSVSGYVQYF. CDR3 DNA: TGTGCCAGCAGTGTTTCTGGCTACGTGCAGTACTTC.

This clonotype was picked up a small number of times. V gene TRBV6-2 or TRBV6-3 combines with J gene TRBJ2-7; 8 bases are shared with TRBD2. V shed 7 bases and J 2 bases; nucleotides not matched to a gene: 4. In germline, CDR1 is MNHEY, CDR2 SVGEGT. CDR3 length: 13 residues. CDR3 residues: CASTLAETYEQYF. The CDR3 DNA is TGTGCCAGCACACTAGCGGAAACCTACGAGCAGTACTTC.

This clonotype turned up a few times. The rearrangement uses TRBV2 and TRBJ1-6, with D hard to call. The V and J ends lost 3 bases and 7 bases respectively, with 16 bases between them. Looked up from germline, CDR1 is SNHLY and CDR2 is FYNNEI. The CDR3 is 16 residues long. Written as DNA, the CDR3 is TGTGCCAGCAGTGAGCTTCACGACGGAAAGAATTCACCCCTCCACTTT. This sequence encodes CASSELHDGKNSPLHF.

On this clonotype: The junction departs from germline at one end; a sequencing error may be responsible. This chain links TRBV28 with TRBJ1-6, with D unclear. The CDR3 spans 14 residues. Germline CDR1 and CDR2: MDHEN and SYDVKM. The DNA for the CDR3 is TGTGCCAGCATGGAACAGTTAGATAATCCACCCCTCCACTTT. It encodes CASMEQLDNPPLHF.

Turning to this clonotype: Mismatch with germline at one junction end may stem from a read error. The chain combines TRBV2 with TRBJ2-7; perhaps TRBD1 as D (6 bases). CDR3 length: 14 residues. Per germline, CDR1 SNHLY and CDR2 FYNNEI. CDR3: CPQGPPSPSYEQYF. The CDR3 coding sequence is TGCCCACAGGGCCCACCCTCCCCTTCTTACGAGCAGTACTTC.

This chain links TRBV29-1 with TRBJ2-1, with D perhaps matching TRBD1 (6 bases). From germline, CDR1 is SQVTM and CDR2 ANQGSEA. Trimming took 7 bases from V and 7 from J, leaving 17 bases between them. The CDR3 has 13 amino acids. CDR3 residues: CSGGVRGWNEQFF. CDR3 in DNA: TGCAGCGGGGGAGTCAGGGGTTGGAATGAGCAGTTCTTC.

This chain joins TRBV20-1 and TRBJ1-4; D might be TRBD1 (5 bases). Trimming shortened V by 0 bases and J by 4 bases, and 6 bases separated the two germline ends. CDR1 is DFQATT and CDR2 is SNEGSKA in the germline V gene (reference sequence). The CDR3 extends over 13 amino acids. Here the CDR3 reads CSAREQDNEKLFF. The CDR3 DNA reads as TGCAGTGCTAGAGAACAGGATAATGAAAAACTGTTTTTT.